The 22 T cell receptor beta chains listed next were all sequenced from one sample in a study of regulatory T cells in long-lasting Graves disease. Time point: newly diagnosed GD, antithyroid drugs for less than 3 months. Researchers made the TCR library from RNA that was extracted from PBMCs. Library construction for TCR beta used iRepertoire HTBI primers and Arm-PCR of CDR3 regions. MiXCR was run by TCRdb on the multiplex PCR reads, yielding one entry per CDR3 protein. The data show over 450,000 distinct CDR3 sequences, approximately 12% seen once. The same data also went into a second study, on T cells in Graves' hyperthyroidism and ophthalmopathy.

The sample here was peripheral blood mononuclear cells (PBMCs), taken at new diagnosis, from a patient treated with antithyroid drugs. Receptors were obtained from a woman aged 30 to 39 with Graves disease.

There are a few counts of this clonotype. The rearrangement links TRBV24-1 to TRBJ2-3; TRBD1 is a possible D gene (5 bases). The V end lost 3 bases, the J end lost 4 bases, and 16 bases lay between the germline ends. This CDR3 is 16 amino acids long. The germline V gene encodes CDR1 KGHDR and CDR2 SFDVKD. CDR3 DNA sequence: TGTGCCACCAGTGATCCAGGGAAGTGGCAGGCAGATACGCAGTATTTT. Its protein product is CATSDPGKWQADTQYF.

This clonotype showed up many times. This chain uses TRBV4-1 with TRBJ1-1, with D tentatively TRBD1 (6 bases). Deletions cut 3 bases from V and 2 bases from J, with 13 bases between. CDR1 is MGHRA, CDR2 YSYEKL, per germline. CDR3 length: 15 amino acids. Here the CDR3 reads CASSHGTKGNTEAFF. The DNA for the CDR3 is TGCGCCAGCAGCCATGGGACAAAGGGCAACACTGAAGCTTTCTTT.

Ten or more counts support this clonotype. The chain recombines TRBV24-1 with TRBJ1-5; TRBD1 matches at 7 bases. V lost 7 bases, J lost 0 bases, and 5 bases stayed unmatched. The germline CDR1 and CDR2 sequences are KGHDR and SFDVKD. This CDR3 has 15 residues. The CDR3 protein is CATSGQGGSNQPQHF. The CDR3, as DNA: TGTGCCACCAGCGGGCAGGGGGGTAGCAATCAGCCCCAGCATTTT.

This clonotype was counted at least ten times. The CDR3 nucleotides read TGTGCCAGCAGCCCCGGGACAGGGCCTAACACAGATACGCAGTATTTT. Translating gives CASSPGTGPNTDTQYF. This sequence joins TRBV11-3 and TRBJ2-3, with 9 bases matching TRBD1. Losses at the gene ends were 5 bases for V and 2 bases for J; bases not matched to a gene: 8. The CDR3 has 16 residues. CDR1 and CDR2 from the germline V gene are SGHNT and YENEEA.

The chain combines TRBV30 with TRBJ2-3; the D gene is possibly TRBD1 (6 bases). Germline V lookup: CDR1 GTSNPN, CDR2 SVGIG (reference sequence). This CDR3 has 13 amino acids. The ends were cut back, 1 base at V and 6 bases at J, with 11 bases in the middle. The CDR3 reads CAWSAGVPDTQYF. The CDR3 coding sequence is TGTGCCTGGAGTGCAGGGGTGCCGGATACGCAGTATTTT.

This clonotype came up many times. The chain recombines TRBV30 with TRBJ1-6; the D is unclear. The germline V gene encodes CDR1 GTSNPN and CDR2 SVGIG (reference sequence). This CDR3 is 13 amino acids long. V lost 3 bases, J lost 6 bases, and 9 bases lay in between. This chain's CDR3 is CAWRPWGNSPLHF. Here the CDR3 DNA reads TGTGCCTGGAGACCCTGGGGTAATTCACCCCTCCACTTT.

The V gene is TRBV2, the J gene TRBJ2-3, with 8 nucleotides matching TRBD2. The CDR3 covers 15 residues. CDR1 and CDR2 (germline): SNHLY, FYNNEI. J lost 1 base, V lost 6 bases, and 6 bases had no gene match. CDR3 sequence: CASSELLAGTDTQYF. The CDR3, as DNA: TGTGCCAGCAGCGAATTACTAGCGGGCACAGATACGCAGTATTTT.

The table lists this clonotype with many counts. The CDR3 region has the DNA TGTGCCAGCAGGCCAGAAGGGGTGGGGGAGCAGTACTTC. Protein sequence: CASRPEGVGEQYF. V is TRBV2 and J is TRBJ2-7; tentative D call: TRBD1 (5 bases). This CDR3 comprises 13 residues. The germline V gene has CDR1 SNHLY and CDR2 FYNNEI. V gave up 6 bases and J gave up 7 bases, with 16 bases separating them. Together with reference TRBV2 and TRBJ2-7, the CDR3 gives the full variable domain: EPEVTQTPSHQVTQMGQEVILRCVPISNHLYFYWYRQILGQKVEFLVSFYNNEISEKSEIFDDQFSVERPDGSNFTLKIRSTKLEDSAMYFCASRPEGVGEQYFGPGTRLTVT.

The table lists this clonotype with many counts. This chain links TRBV27 with TRBJ2-3; D possibly corresponds to TRBD2 (5 bases). Germline CDR1 MNHEY, CDR2 SMNVEV (reference sequence). The CDR3 has 16 residues. Trimming removed 2 bases at V and 1 base at J, with 13 bases between. The CDR3 DNA follows: TGTGCCAGCAGTTTACGGGCGGGTCACCGCACAGATACGCAGTATTTT. Translation: CASSLRAGHRTDTQYF.

At least ten counts were recorded for this clonotype. The chain has TRBV27 and TRBJ1-1; D is undetermined. Germline assignment: CDR1 MNHEY and CDR2 SMNVEV (reference sequence). Trimming took 0 bases from V and 7 from J, leaving 12 bases between them. The CDR3 is 14 amino acids. CDR3 region: CASSLSLGSYEAFF. Here the CDR3 DNA reads TGTGCCAGCAGTTTATCCCTGGGATCGTATGAAGCTTTCTTT.

This clonotype was recorded at least ten times. CDR3 residues: CASGGAGEQPQHF. The DNA of the CDR3 is TGTGCTAGTGGGGGGGCCGGGGAGCAGCCCCAGCATTTT. This sequence joins TRBV12-5 and TRBJ1-5, with TRBD1 as a possible D gene (6 bases). The CDR3 runs 13 residues. CDR1 and CDR2 (germline): LGHNT, FRNRAP. Trimming took off 6 bases at V and 7 bases at J, with 13 bases between the two ends. Combining the CDR3 with reference TRBV12-5 and TRBJ1-5 gives the whole variable domain DARVTQTPRHKVTEMGQEVTMRCQPILGHNTVFWYRQTMMQGLELLAYFRNRAPLDDSGMPKDRFSAEMPDATLATLKIQPSEPRDSAVYFCASGGAGEQPQHFGDGTRLSIL.

This clonotype was seen repeatedly, ten times or more. The V gene is TRBV6-5, the J gene TRBJ2-1; 8 bases line up with TRBD2. The trim removed 3 bases at V and 6 bases at J, leaving 13 bases unmatched. CDR3 length equals 17 residues. Germline CDR1 and CDR2: MNHEY and SVGAGI. This CDR3 reads CASSYLGTSGLLNEQFF. The CDR3 DNA sequence: TGTGCCAGCAGTTATTTAGGAACTAGCGGTTTACTCAATGAGCAGTTCTTC.

The rearrangement joins TRBV20-1 to TRBJ2-5; D is unresolved. CDR1 and CDR2 from the germline V gene are DFQATT and SNEGSKA (reference sequence). V lost 3 bases and J lost 1, with 15 bases in between. This CDR3 spans 15 amino acids. The CDR3 nucleotides are TGCAGTGCTAGTCACCTGGGGTCATTCCAAGAGACCCAGTACTTC. This translates into CSASHLGSFQETQYF.

This clonotype was seen repeatedly, ten times or more. V is TRBV6-1 and J is TRBJ1-3; 7 bases align to TRBD1. The germline gives CDR1 MNHNS, CDR2 SASEGT. Losses at the gene ends were 6 bases for V and 4 bases for J; bases not matched to a gene: 9. This CDR3 is built from 15 residues. The chain's CDR3 is CASSSTGTVGNTIYF. DNA of the CDR3: TGTGCCAGCAGCTCCACCGGGACAGTAGGAAACACCATATATTTT.

This clonotype was detected many times. The J gene is TRBJ2-7, the V gene TRBV7-8, with a tentative D call TRBD2 (5 bases). This CDR3 comprises 16 residues. Germline V CDR1 and CDR2: SGHVS, FQNEAQ. V lost 0 bases and J lost 3, with 15 bases in between. CDR3 loop: CASSLAPKSGDYEQYF. CDR3 nucleotide sequence: TGTGCCAGCAGCTTAGCCCCCAAGAGCGGTGACTACGAGCAGTACTTC.

As regards this clonotype: A read error likely explains this, since a far larger clone differs by one base. This is likely a read error, given that the CDR3 carries no conserved phenylalanine or tryptophan at its end. In nucleotides, the CDR3 is TGTGCCAGCAGTTTGAGGACAGAGGCTAATGAAAAACTGTTTCTT. This encodes CASSLRTEANEKLFL. The chain has TRBV7-9 and TRBJ1-4, with D possibly TRBD1 on 6 matching bases. Germline V CDR1 and CDR2: SEHNR, FQNEAQ (reference sequence). The CDR3 runs to 15 residues. V shed 6 bases and J shed 3 bases, with 14 bases lying between them.

This clonotype occurred a few times. V gene TRBV6-1 combines with J gene TRBJ1-5, with no clear D. Per germline, CDR1 MNHNS and CDR2 SASEGT. V was clipped by 10 bases and J by 6 bases, with 16 bases between them. This CDR3 has 13 residues. CDR3 sequence: CATNTRGTQPQHF. DNA of the CDR3: TGTGCCACCAATACTCGGGGAACTCAGCCCCAGCATTTT.

This clonotype was observed many times. The V and J genes are TRBV12-3 or TRBV12-4 and TRBJ2-3; 9 positions match TRBD2. This CDR3 region has 16 residues. V was pared by 1 base and J by 3 bases, with 5 bases of the junction left unmatched. The CDR3 DNA sequence: TGTGCCAGCAGTTTAGGTAGCGGGAGAGTTACAGATACGCAGTATTTT. Protein: CASSLGSGRVTDTQYF.

The chain carries TRBV6-1 and TRBJ2-7, with a weak D call TRBD2 (6 bases). V dropped 2 bases and J dropped 2 bases, with 16 bases sitting between them. From germline, CDR1 is MNHNS and CDR2 SASEGT. The CDR3 extends over 16 amino acids. The CDR3 coding sequence is TGTGCCAGCAGTGAAATGTCGGGGGTAAAGGCCTACGAGCAGTACTTC. Its translation: CASSEMSGVKAYEQYF.

The V and J genes are TRBV9 and TRBJ2-6; D remains ambiguous. Per germline, CDR1 SGDLS and CDR2 YYNGEE. This CDR3 is built from 15 residues. Trimming took off 0 bases at V and 4 bases at J, with 8 bases between the two ends. CDR3: CASSVAVGGANVLTF. The CDR3 region has the DNA TGTGCCAGCAGCGTAGCGGTAGGAGGGGCCAACGTCCTGACTTTC.

This clonotype showed up just a few times. No conserved phenylalanine or tryptophan is present at the end of the CDR3, so a read error is the likely explanation. This chain links TRBV19 with TRBJ1-5; perhaps TRBD1 as D (5 bases). Between the trimmed V and J ends, which lost 8 bases and 7 bases, there was a span of 12 bases. This CDR3 comprises 12 residues. Looked up from germline, CDR1 is LNHDA and CDR2 is SQIVND (reference sequence). Here the CDR3 reads CASRGRAQPQHL. The CDR3 region has the DNA TGTGCCAGTCGGGGCAGGGCACAGCCCCAGCATCTT.

This clonotype was detected ten times or more. The chain combines TRBV11-3 with TRBJ1-1; possibly TRBD1 for D (5 bases). The V gene lost 5 bases and the J gene lost 1 base, with 11 bases spanning the gap. Germline assignment: CDR1 SGHNT and CDR2 YENEEA. The CDR3 loop spans 14 amino acids. CDR3 sequence reads: CASSAGRSNTEAFF. The CDR3 coding sequence is TGTGCCAGCAGCGCGGGACGCTCGAACACTGAAGCTTTCTTT.